The sequence of this TCR beta chain was determined in a study of T-cell memory formation after mild COVID-19. General study findings and limits: Memory from before infection featured some responding clones, which suggests cross-reactive memory joined. Contracting CD8+ clones were enriched in EMRA, CD4+ mainly in CM and EM.

The authors produced TCR alpha and TCR beta cDNA libraries with sample barcodes and UMIs by 5'RACE using constant-segment primers. MiXCR, run by TCRdb on the 5' RACE reads, gives a single entry per CDR3 protein. Among roughly 400,000 distinct CDR3 sequences listed, 16% were seen once. This CDR3 contains 15 residues. Germline CDR1 and CDR2: SEHNR and FQNEAQ (reference sequence). V shed 5 bases and J 5 bases; nucleotides not matched to a gene: 6. This clonotype was found a few times. Its antigen is undetermined. The chain combines TRBV7-9 with TRBJ2-1, with TRBD2 identical over 10 bases. The receptor was isolated from a man aged 18 to 29 who had mild COVID-19 (a few samples of this study predate the infection). Cell type and time point are not known. Specimen: PBMCs or a T cell subset sorted from them (not recorded which). The CDR3 here is CASSPWLAGDNEQFF. CDR3 DNA sequence: TGTGCCAGCAGCCCGTGGCTAGCGGGGGACAATGAGCAGTTCTTC.